The rows below give T cell receptor beta chains drawn from one sample of a study of siplizumab effects on memory and regulatory T cells. Measured with immunoSEQ multiplex PCR; TCRdb has only the in-frame clones, and not every one. This table holds roughly 60,000 clones, over 85% found once. Sequenced: CD8+ T cells sorted from blood. These receptors were obtained from a human donor in good health. The conserved cysteine and the conserved F or W are not part of the CDR3 here. The D gene is left open where the match is weak.

D: NA; J: TRBJ2-1; V: TRBV29-1; CDR3: SMTQGGSVMDEQF
D: NA; J: TRBJ1-5; V: TRBV23-1; CDR3: ASDQPQH
D: NA; J: TRBJ2-7; V: TRBV14; CDR3: ASRGTSLYEQY
D: NA; J: TRBJ1-4; V: TRBV5-1; CDR3: ASSGDTHNEKLF
D: TRBD1; J: TRBJ2-5; V: TRBV6-5; CDR3: ASSQGVQETQY
D: NA; J: TRBJ1-2; V: TRBV25-1; CDR3: ASISDYGYT
D: TRBD1; J: TRBJ1-2; V: TRBV12-5; CDR3: ASGLDRGGGYT
D: NA; J: TRBJ2-7; V: TRBV5-5; CDR3: ASSWTTGGEQY
D: NA; J: TRBJ1-5; V: TRBV28; CDR3: ASSSDGYSNQPQH
D: NA; J: TRBJ2-7; V: TRBV28; CDR3: ASSFARENEQY
D: NA; J: TRBJ2-7; V: TRBV6-6; CDR3: ASSYDPHPESYEQY
D: TRBD2; J: TRBJ2-2; V: TRBV6-1; CDR3: ASTRGGNTGELF
D: NA; J: TRBJ2-1; V: TRBV4-1; CDR3: ASSQGWDGSNEQF
D: TRBD1; J: TRBJ2-7; V: TRBV5-6; CDR3: ASTTQGAPHEQY
D: TRBD2; J: TRBJ2-1; V: TRBV9; CDR3: ASSETSGRGNEQF
D: NA; J: TRBJ2-3; V: TRBV2; CDR3: ASSEVNRVLTDTQY
D: NA; J: TRBJ1-5; V: TRBV27; CDR3: ASSYRAFDQPQH
D: NA; J: TRBJ1-1; V: TRBV27; CDR3: ASSLGGPDRAF
D: NA; J: TRBJ2-7; V: TRBV10-2; CDR3: ASSGTLSYEQY
D: NA; J: TRBJ2-3; V: TRBV29-1; CDR3: SVDGGVADTQY
D: NA; J: TRBJ2-1; V: TRBV7-9; CDR3: ASNSAGASYNEQF
D: TRBD2; J: TRBJ2-1; V: TRBV4-1; CDR3: ASSQLSSGEQF
D: TRBD1; J: TRBJ2-4; V: TRBV27; CDR3: ASSLGTGAKNIQY
D: NA; J: TRBJ1-1; V: TRBV11-1; CDR3: ASSLAGPNTEAF
D: TRBD1; J: TRBJ2-7; V: TRBV5-1; CDR3: ASSPLNVGDRLNYEQY
D: NA; J: TRBJ2-4; V: TRBV6-5; CDR3: ASSYSEGRGLY
D: NA; J: TRBJ1-1; V: TRBV6-6; CDR3: ASSYSVRNTEAF
D: NA; J: TRBJ2-3; V: TRBV19; CDR3: ASSTLKWGPTDTQY
D: NA; J: TRBJ2-2; V: TRBV30; CDR3: AWSGGTGELF